This TCR beta chain is from a study of T cells in Graves' hyperthyroidism and ophthalmopathy. This clonotype was seen repeatedly, ten times or more. Its cognate antigen is unknown. The CDR3 has 13 amino acids. CDR1 and CDR2 (germline): ENHRY, SYGVKD. Trimming left V 4 bases short and J 1 base short, with 7 bases between. The study, taken as a whole, reports: Ophthalmopathy stood apart from stable hyperthyroidism in a 13 V-J model. Ophthalmopathy was identified by the model a median around 6.3 months ahead of onset.

Stable hyperthyroidism: no ophthalmopathy progression over 18 months of follow-up. Every diagnosis used clinical symptoms, serum thyroxine and TRAb, thyroid ultrasound and orbital computed tomography. There were TCR beta CDR3 regions amplified from RNA transcripts. A first-round RT-PCR of the TCR CDR3 used the HTBI primer set. TCRdb re-called the multiplex PCR reads through MiXCR, storing one row per CDR3 protein. The sample contains over 700,000 distinct CDR3 sequences, 38% of which appear only once. Material: blood. The clonotype was recovered from a man aged 18 to 29 with Graves' hyperthyroidism. This chain joins TRBV10-3 and TRBJ1-1, with D unclear. Here the CDR3 DNA reads TGTGCCATCAGTGGGCCAGGGAACACTGAAGCTTTCTTT. It is translated as CAISGPGNTEAFF.